This passage covers 8 T cell receptor beta chains from one sample sequenced in a study of blood T cell repertoires in COVID-19. Some clones are missing from TCRdb's copy, which holds only in-frame ones; the method was immunoSEQ multiplex PCR. This sample has some 150,000 clones, with roughly 90% found just once. Input material: PBMCs or T cells enriched from blood (not recorded which). All receptors come from a woman aged 25 to 39 with acute COVID-19.

The CDR3 DNA is TGCGCCAGCGGGTGGGGACAGGGGATGAGTGGCTACACCTTC. This translates into CASGWGQGMSGYTF. This chain joins TRBV4-1 and TRBJ1-2; 10 positions agree with TRBD1. V shed 8 bases, J shed 7 bases, and the junction held 10 bases outside the gene matches. The CDR3 runs 14 residues. In germline, CDR1 is MGHRA, CDR2 YSYEKL.

The gene calls are TRBV27 and TRBJ1-1; TRBD1 agrees at 9 bases. V lost 2 bases and J lost 4; bases outside the gene matches: 8. The CDR3 length is 16 residues. Germline CDR1 MNHEY, CDR2 SMNVEV (reference sequence). The CDR3 reads CASSLEGQGGSTEAFF. CDR3 sequence (DNA): TGTGCCAGCAGTTTAGAGGGACAGGGAGGGAGCACTGAAGCTTTCTTT.

The gene calls are TRBV28 and TRBJ1-5; TRBD1 might be the D (5 bases). The ends were cut back, 3 bases at V and 3 bases at J, with 15 bases in the middle. This CDR3 region has 16 residues. Germline V gene data show CDR1 as MDHEN and CDR2 as SYDVKM. The CDR3 loop reads CASSLLAGLYNQPQHF. The CDR3 DNA sequence: TGTGCCAGCAGTTTGTTGGCAGGGTTATACAATCAGCCCCAGCATTTT.

The chain is built from TRBV19 and TRBJ1-3; TRBD1 might be the D (6 bases). Trimming removed 6 bases at V and 4 bases at J, with 10 bases between. Germline assignment: CDR1 LNHDA and CDR2 SQIVND (reference sequence). The CDR3 spans 13 residues. The chain's CDR3 is CASSETGGNTIYF. Written as DNA, the CDR3 is TGTGCCAGTAGCGAGACAGGCGGAAACACCATATATTTT.

The V call is TRBV27, the J call TRBJ1-5; D may be TRBD1 (5 bases). V was pared by 6 bases and J by 6 bases, with 18 bases between. This CDR3 is built from 15 residues. CDR1 is MNHEY and CDR2 is SMNVEV in the germline V gene (reference sequence). Here the CDR3 reads CASSYGGPGGQPQHF. CDR3 bases: TGTGCCAGCAGCTACGGGGGACCCGGGGGTCAGCCCCAGCATTTT.

This chain uses TRBV11-2 with TRBJ2-1; 10 nucleotides align to TRBD2. V lost 3 bases, J lost 8 bases, and 10 bases stayed unmatched. The CDR3 runs 16 residues. Germline CDR1 reads SGHAT; CDR2 reads FQNNGV. The CDR3 spells CASSLELSGRLDEQFF. Here the CDR3 DNA reads TGTGCCAGCAGCTTGGAGCTTAGCGGGAGGCTAGATGAGCAGTTCTTC.

This chain uses TRBV13 with TRBJ2-7; TRBD1 aligns across 10 bases. V lost 5 bases to trimming and J lost 3 bases; unmatched junction nucleotides: 4. The CDR3 loop spans 14 amino acids. Germline V gene sequence: CDR1 PRHDT, CDR2 FYEKMQ (reference sequence). The CDR3 DNA follows: TGTGCCAGCAGCCCGCGGGACAGGGGCTACGAGCAGTACTTC. Its translation: CASSPRDRGYEQYF. Using reference TRBV13 and TRBJ2-7 for the parts outside the CDR3, the full variable domain is AAGVIQSPRHLIKEKRETATLKCYPIPRHDTVYWYQQGPGQDPQFLISFYEKMQSDKGSIPDRFSAQQFSDYHSELNMSSLELGDSALYFCASSPRDRGYEQYFGPGTRLTVT.

The chain recombines TRBV4-3 with TRBJ2-6; D not resolved. Between the trimmed V and J ends, which lost 5 bases and 1 base, there was a span of 12 bases. Germline lookup yields CDR1 LGHNA and CDR2 YSLEER. This CDR3 spans 16 amino acids. DNA for the CDR3: TGCGCCAGCAGCACCGACAAACGGTCTGGGGCCAACGTCCTGACTTTC. Translating gives CASSTDKRSGANVLTF.